This T cell receptor (beta chain) is drawn from a study of T cells in localized non-small cell lung cancer. Study-level results: Adjacent lung held a median around 60 of the top 100 tumor clones. An association was observed between higher blood T cell density and longer overall survival. The study found T cell clonality highest in uninvolved adjacent lung, above tumor.

Libraries were prepared by immunoSEQ multiplex PCR; TCRdb keeps only in-frame clonotypes and omits some of them. In the table there are tens of thousands of clones, about nine tenths of which are singletons. Concerning this clone itself: Its antigen is unidentified.

The CDR3 is 14 residues long. Germline CDR1 MNHNS, CDR2 SASEGT. Trimming left V 0 bases short and J 4 bases short, with 6 bases between. The V and J genes are TRBV6-1 and TRBJ1-4; D is unresolved. This clonotype originated in a female donor older than 55 with stage I squamous cell lung carcinoma. Sequences were derived from peripheral blood, sampled before any cancer treatment. In nucleotides, the CDR3 is TGTGCCAGCAGTGAAGCTTTGGGTAATGAAAAACTGTTTTTT. This encodes CASSEALGNEKLFF.